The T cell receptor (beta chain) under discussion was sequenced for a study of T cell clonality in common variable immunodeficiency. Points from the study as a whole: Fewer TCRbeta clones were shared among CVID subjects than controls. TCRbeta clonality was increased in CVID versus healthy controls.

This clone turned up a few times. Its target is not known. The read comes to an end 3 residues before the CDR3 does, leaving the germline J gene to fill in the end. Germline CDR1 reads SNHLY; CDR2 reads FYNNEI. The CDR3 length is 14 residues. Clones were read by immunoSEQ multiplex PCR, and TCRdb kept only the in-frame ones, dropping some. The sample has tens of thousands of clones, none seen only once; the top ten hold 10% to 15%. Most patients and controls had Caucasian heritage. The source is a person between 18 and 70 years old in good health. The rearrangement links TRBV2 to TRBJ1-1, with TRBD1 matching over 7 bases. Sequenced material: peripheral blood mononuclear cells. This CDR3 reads CASRTGTASPEAFF. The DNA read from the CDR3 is TGTGCCAGCAGGACCGGGACAGCATCACCCGAA. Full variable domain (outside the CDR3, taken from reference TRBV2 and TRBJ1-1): EPEVTQTPSHQVTQMGQEVILRCVPISNHLYFYWYRQILGQKVEFLVSFYNNEISEKSEIFDDQFSVERPDGSNFTLKIRSTKLEDSAMYFCASRTGTASPEAFFGQGTRLTVV.